The clone carrying this TCR beta chain was counted ten times or more. Its matching antigen is unknown. The ends lost 5 bases at V and 6 bases at J; junction bases unmatched: 3. The CDR3 contains 13 residues. The data were taken from a study of T cells after yellow fever vaccination. At the level of the study: Each low-cell-number fraction was prepared by means of SMART-Seq v4 Ultra Low Input.

5'RACE template switching generated TCR cDNA, adding a universal primer site and UMIs. TCRdb re-called the 5' RACE reads with MiXCR, one entry per CDR3 protein. The sample has over 200,000 distinct CDR3 sequences, roughly 6.3% seen once. Points from the study as a whole: There was a possibility that FACS-sorted repertoires contained abundant clonotypes contaminating from the bulk population. It was the secondary response that reached its peak faster, day 5 versus 15, but it was weaker.

V gene TRBV12-3 or TRBV12-4 combines with J gene TRBJ2-2, with 7 bases identical to TRBD1. The sequencing here drew on CD4+ T cells sorted from PBMCs, taken on the day of the yellow fever booster vaccination. The receptor was derived from a man aged 25-40 years who received the YFV17D yellow fever vaccine. The CDR3 loop is CASSPGGPGELFF. CDR3 sequence (DNA): TGTGCCAGCAGTCCAGGGGGACCCGGGGAGCTGTTTTTT.